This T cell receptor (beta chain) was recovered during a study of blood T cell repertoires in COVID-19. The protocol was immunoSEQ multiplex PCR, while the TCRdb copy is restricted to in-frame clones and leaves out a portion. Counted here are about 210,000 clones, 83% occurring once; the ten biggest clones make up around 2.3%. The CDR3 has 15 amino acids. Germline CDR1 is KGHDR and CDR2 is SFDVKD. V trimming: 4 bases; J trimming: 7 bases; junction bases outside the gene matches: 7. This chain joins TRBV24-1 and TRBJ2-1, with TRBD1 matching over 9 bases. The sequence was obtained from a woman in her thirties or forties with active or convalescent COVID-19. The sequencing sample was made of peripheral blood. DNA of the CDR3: TGTGCCACCAGTGAACCCGGGACAGGGTTAAATGAGCAGTTCTTC. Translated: CATSEPGTGLNEQFF.